This TCR beta chain was sequenced in a study of tumor T cells in aggressive B-cell lymphoma. Profiling relied on immunoSEQ multiplex PCR, and the TCRdb table lists in-frame clones only, not all of them. The table includes about 6,000 clones, 60% to 75% detected once. This clone occurred a few times. The sample carries other DNA sequences with the same CDR3. V was pared by 3 bases and J by 4 bases, with 7 bases between. The V gene's germline CDR1 is DFQATT and CDR2 SNEGSKA (reference sequence). This CDR3 is built from 11 residues. Sequences were obtained from tumor tissue. The chain joins TRBV20-1 to TRBJ2-7; tentative D call: TRBD2 (6 bases). The sequence derives from an adult with diffuse large B cell lymphoma. This CDR3 is CSASGSYEQYF. DNA for the CDR3: TGCAGTGCTAGCGGGAGTTACGAGCAGTACTTC.